The present T cell receptor beta chain was sequenced within a study of T cells in Graves' hyperthyroidism and ophthalmopathy. Study-wide points: Ophthalmopathy stood apart from stable hyperthyroidism in a 13 V-J model.

Diagnosis of hyperthyroidism was new in patients aged 18 to 65, and its duration was under 2 months. The study based diagnoses on clinical symptoms, serum thyroxine and TRAb, thyroid ultrasound and orbital computed tomography. Amplified TCR beta CDR3 regions came from RNA transcripts. The TCR CDR3 was amplified in a first-round RT-PCR using the HTBI primer set. From the multiplex PCR reads, TCRdb called clonotypes with MiXCR, one entry per CDR3 protein. The sample includes approximately 600,000 distinct CDR3 sequences, roughly 17% of them seen just once. This clonotype was counted between two and nine times. Its antigen is not known. The CDR3 loop spans 15 amino acids. The V gene end was trimmed by 5 bases and the J gene end by 2 bases; junction bases not matched to a gene: 8.

This clonotype originated in a woman aged 30 to 39 with Graves' hyperthyroidism. The sequenced sample consisted of blood. The chain carries TRBV12-3 or TRBV12-4 and TRBJ1-2, with 7 bases matching TRBD1. The CDR3 protein is CASSRGTELNYGYTF. DNA of the CDR3: TGTGCCAGCAGTCGTGGGACAGAACTCAACTATGGCTACACCTTC.